This is a list of T cell receptor beta chains from one sample in a study of blood T cell repertoires in COVID-19. Clones were sequenced by immunoSEQ multiplex PCR, and TCRdb holds only the in-frame ones, with some missing. This sample has over 150,000 clones, with approximately 86% found just once. Sequencing used peripheral blood. The receptors were gathered from a man older than 75 with COVID-19, enrolled during active disease. Both conserved end residues are part of each CDR3. The D gene is left open where the match is weak. Size is stated for part of the rows, as once, few or many counts, or as a class when the clone is expanded.

D	V	size	J	DNA	CDR3
-	TRBV15	-	TRBJ1-2	TGTGCCACCAGCAGCACAGGGTATGGCTATGGCTACACCTTC	CATSSTGYGYGYTF
-	TRBV2	-	TRBJ1-1	TGTGCCAGCAGGGCAACCGGGGGAAGCACTGAAGCTTTCTTT	CASRATGGSTEAFF
-	TRBV6-2/TRBV6-3	-	TRBJ1-5	TGTGCCAGCAGTCCCGTCGGTAGGGGGTATCAGCCCCAGCATTTT	CASSPVGRGYQPQHF
-	TRBV6-1	-	TRBJ2-1	TGTGCCAGCAGTGAAGGGACAGATTACAATGAGCAGTTCTTC	CASSEGTDYNEQFF
-	TRBV19	-	TRBJ1-4	TGTGCCAGTAGTATTGGTCAGACTAATGAAAAACTGTTTTTT	CASSIGQTNEKLFF
-	TRBV28	once	TRBJ1-2	TGTGCCAGCAATAACAGGGTAAATGGCTACACCTTC	CASNNRVNGYTF
TRBD1	TRBV11-3	-	TRBJ2-3	TGTGCCAGCAGCCTCATGGACAGGAGCACAGATACGCAGTATTTT	CASSLMDRSTDTQYF
-	TRBV20-1	-	TRBJ1-3	TGCAGTGCTAGTCAAAGGGGCTCTGGAAACACCATATATTTT	CSASQRGSGNTIYF
TRBD2	TRBV27	-	TRBJ2-1	TGTGCCAGCAGTTCGGGACTAGCGGGGGGGGATGAGCAGTTCTTC	CASSSGLAGGDEQFF
TRBD2	TRBV3-1/TRBV3-2	-	TRBJ2-1	TGTGCCAGCATGCCACTAGCGGGGGGGCCCAATGAGCAGTTCTTC	CASMPLAGGPNEQFF
-	TRBV18	-	TRBJ1-1	TGTGCCAGCTCACCCATAGGACGCCCCGAGGGTGAAGCTTTCTTT	CASSPIGRPEGEAFF
-	TRBV4-1	-	TRBJ1-2	TGCGCCAGCAGCCAAGGAGGGGCGCGGGGCTATGGCTACACCTTC	CASSQGGARGYGYTF
-	TRBV5-4	-	TRBJ2-6	TGTGCCAGCAGTCTCCAGGTTTCTGGGGCCAACGTCCTGACTTTC	CASSLQVSGANVLTF
TRBD1	TRBV11-3	-	TRBJ1-4	TGTGCCAGCAGCTTAGGATCCACAGGGGCAAAACTGTTTTTT	CASSLGSTGAKLFF